This T cell receptor beta chain was sequenced for a study of a mutant IDH1 vaccine in newly diagnosed glioma. Background on the study: Treatment recipients were roughly 62% male and around 40% female, and their mean age was around 39 years. Visit timing is recorded as week 35 for V12 and week 47 for V13. Most had both radiotherapy and temozolomide beforehand; others had only one.

This clone was counted only a few times. The antigen is not known. The repertoire was sequenced with immunoSEQ multiplex PCR; TCRdb's copy has only in-frame clones and lacks some. This table holds approximately 50,000 clones, 88% found once. Time point specified: week 35, safety follow-up. The study gave 300 ug of mutant IDH1 20-mer peptide per vaccine dose, with topical imiquimod. Germline loops: CDR1 LNHDA, CDR2 SQIVND (reference sequence). The CDR3 covers 13 residues. Deletions cut 6 bases from V and 2 bases from J, with 10 bases between. This sequence originates from a woman aged 40 to 50 with glioma. The genes are TRBV19 and TRBJ1-1; a possible D gene is TRBD1 (5 bases). This specimen consisted of PBMCs, obtained from a glioma patient whose treatment included an IDH1 peptide vaccine. CDR3 nucleotide sequence: TGTGCCAGTAGATCCAGGGAAAACACTGAAGCTTTCTTT. Translated: CASRSRENTEAFF.